This record covers a single TCR beta chain. Its specificity is not known. CDR3 length: 14 amino acids. Germline V gene sequence: CDR1 MNHEY, CDR2 SVGAGI. In the PCR, 60 Vbeta and 13 Jbeta primers were used. The table came from immunoSEQ multiplex PCR; TCRdb's copy has only in-frame clones and leaves some out. Of about 83,000 clones in the sample, 70% to 80% are singletons; the top ten hold 8.2%. The data stem from a study of cytomegalovirus exposure and HLA in healthy donors. Study-wide points: High sensitivity and specificity were reportedly achieved when the classifier diagnosed cytomegalovirus status.

This clonotype originated in a man aged 55 to 69 in good health and CMV-seronegative. This sequence joins TRBV6-5 and TRBJ2-3; the D gene is possibly TRBD2 (5 bases). The specimen sequenced was PBMCs. CDR3 in amino acids: CASAQRSTGDTQYF. CDR3 DNA: TGTGCTTCAGCGCAGCGGAGTACCGGGGATACGCAGTATTTT.